This record concerns one T cell receptor (beta chain) sequence. TCRdb reprocessed the 5' RACE reads with MiXCR, giving one entry per CDR3 protein. The table includes roughly 350,000 distinct CDR3 sequences, around 27% detected once. This specimen belongs to a study of T-cell memory formation after mild COVID-19. Study-wide context: TCR clusters were mostly donor specific.

This receptor was taken from an adult woman who had mild COVID-19 (a few samples of this study predate the infection). Cell type and time point are not known. The specimen was PBMCs or a T cell subset sorted from them (not recorded which).

The DNA for the CDR3 is TGTGCCACCAGAGCCGGGACAGACTATGGCTACACCTTC. Amino acids: CATRAGTDYGYTF. J is TRBJ1-2 and V is TRBV24-1; 7 positions match TRBD1. Germline CDR1 KGHDR, CDR2 SFDVKD. Germline trimming cut 7 bases from V and 3 bases from J; bases unmatched to any gene: 4. The CDR3 contains 13 residues.